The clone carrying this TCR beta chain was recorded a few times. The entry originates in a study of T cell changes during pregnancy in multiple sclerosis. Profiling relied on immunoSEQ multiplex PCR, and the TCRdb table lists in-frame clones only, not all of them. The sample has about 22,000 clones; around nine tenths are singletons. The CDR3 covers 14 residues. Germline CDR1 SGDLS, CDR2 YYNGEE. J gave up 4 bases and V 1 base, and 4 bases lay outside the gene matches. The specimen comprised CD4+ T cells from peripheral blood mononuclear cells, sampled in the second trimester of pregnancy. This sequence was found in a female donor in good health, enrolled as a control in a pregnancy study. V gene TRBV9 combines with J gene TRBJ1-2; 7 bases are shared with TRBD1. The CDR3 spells CASSVQGGSYGYTF. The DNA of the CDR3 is TGTGCCAGCAGCGTACAGGGGGGAAGCTATGGCTACACCTTC.